The 2 T cell receptor beta chains listed next were all sequenced from one sample in a study of breast tumors, draining lymph nodes, adjacent tissues. MiXCR was run by TCRdb on the multiplex PCR reads, yielding one entry per CDR3 protein. In the table there are under 250,000 distinct CDR3 sequences, approximately 29% of which are singletons. Samples came from axillary lymph nodes draining the breast cancer. The sequencing input was axillary lymph node tissue. The source of these receptors is a female donor with breast cancer. Some clones in this sample may be carry-over from other donors' samples.

This clonotype showed up many times. The J gene is TRBJ2-1, the V gene TRBV11-2; 8 bases agree with TRBD1. CDR3 size: 15 residues. The V gene end was trimmed by 7 bases and the J gene end by 9 bases; junction bases not matched to a gene: 14. Germline-derived CDR1 and CDR2 are SGHAT and FQNNGV. DNA for the CDR3: TGTGCCAGCAACCTTTATGGGACAGGAGAAACTGAGCAGTTCTTC. Its protein is CASNLYGTGETEQFF.

V is TRBV20-1 and J is TRBJ1-6; D gene unclear. Trimming removed 2 bases from V and 5 bases from J, with 16 bases in between. The germline CDR1 and CDR2 sequences are DFQATT and SNEGSKA (reference sequence). This CDR3 has 16 residues. CDR3: CSARPQTGGNNSPLHF. CDR3 in DNA: TGCAGTGCTAGACCCCAGACGGGAGGGAATAATTCACCCCTCCACTTT.